This is a list of T cell receptor beta chains from one sample in a study of molecular identifiers for immune sequencing clone quantification. MiXCR, applied by TCRdb to the PCR reads, yields one record per CDR3 protein. The repertoire holds about 100,000 distinct CDR3 sequences, with over 30% as singletons. The sequencing input was naive CD8+ T cells from blood, with Jurkat cell RNA spiked in. The receptors derive from a human donor in good health. Some libraries in this study had Jurkat cell RNA spiked in. Each CDR3 is given with its conserved first and last residue. The D gene is left open where the match is weak. The size entry is marked missing in some rows and otherwise reads once, few, many or a size class.

v_call: TRBV29-1; clone_size: few; d_call: .; j_call: TRBJ2-7; cdr3_aa: CSVDPTGSYEQYF; cdr3_nt: TGCAGCGTTGATCCGACAGGCTCCTACGAGCAGTACTTC
v_call: TRBV28; clone_size: .; d_call: TRBD1; j_call: TRBJ1-1; cdr3_aa: CASSALQGANTEAFF; cdr3_nt: TGTGCCAGCAGTGCCCTACAGGGGGCAAACACTGAAGCTTTCTTT
v_call: TRBV11-3; clone_size: .; d_call: .; j_call: TRBJ2-1; cdr3_aa: CASSLSGHEQFF; cdr3_nt: TGTGCCAGCAGCTTAAGTGGACATGAGCAGTTCTTC
v_call: TRBV27; clone_size: .; d_call: TRBD1; j_call: TRBJ1-5; cdr3_aa: CASSLTTGGLQPQHF; cdr3_nt: TGTGCCAGCAGCCTAACTACAGGGGGGCTCCAGCCCCAGCATTTT
v_call: TRBV7-3; clone_size: .; d_call: TRBD2; j_call: TRBJ2-1; cdr3_aa: CASSPGTSSYNEQSF; cdr3_nt: TGTGCCAGCAGCCCCGGGACTAGCAGTTACAATGAGCAGTCCTTC
v_call: TRBV28; clone_size: many; d_call: .; j_call: TRBJ2-7; cdr3_aa: CATWDNSYEQYF; cdr3_nt: TGTGCCACCTGGGACAACTCCTACGAGCAGTACTTC
v_call: TRBV7-8; clone_size: many; d_call: TRBD1; j_call: TRBJ2-3; cdr3_aa: CASSPEGQSTDTQYF; cdr3_nt: TGTGCCAGCAGCCCAGAGGGACAGAGCACAGATACGCAGTATTTT
v_call: TRBV7-2; clone_size: few; d_call: .; j_call: TRBJ2-7; cdr3_aa: CASSSTPSYEQYF; cdr3_nt: TGTGCCAGCAGCTCCACACCCTCCTACGAGCAGTACTTC
v_call: TRBV6-5; clone_size: .; d_call: TRBD2; j_call: TRBJ2-5; cdr3_aa: CASSTMGGTETQYF; cdr3_nt: TGTGCCAGCAGCACTATGGGGGGGACGGAGACCCAGTACTTC
v_call: TRBV11-2; clone_size: .; d_call: TRBD1; j_call: TRBJ2-7; cdr3_aa: CASSHLQGVYEQYF; cdr3_nt: TGTGCCAGCAGCCACCTACAGGGGGTGTACGAGCAGTACTTC
v_call: TRBV7-8; clone_size: many; d_call: .; j_call: TRBJ2-3; cdr3_aa: CASSLMRGARFDTQYF; cdr3_nt: TGTGCCAGCAGCTTAATGAGGGGCGCGCGGTTTGATACGCAGTATTTT
v_call: TRBV6-5; clone_size: .; d_call: .; j_call: TRBJ1-5; cdr3_aa: CASRIWTDSNQPLHF; cdr3_nt: TGTGCCAGCAGAATCTGGACCGATAGCAATCAGCCCCTGCATTTT
v_call: TRBV5-1; clone_size: .; d_call: .; j_call: TRBJ2-7; cdr3_aa: CASSFSIGYEQYF; cdr3_nt: TGCGCCAGCAGCTTTTCGATAGGGTACGAGCAGTACTTC
v_call: TRBV5-6; clone_size: many; d_call: .; j_call: TRBJ1-5; cdr3_aa: CASSPGPNQPQHF; cdr3_nt: TGTGCCAGCAGCCCGGGACCTAATCAGCCCCAGCATTTT
v_call: TRBV5-6; clone_size: few; d_call: TRBD2; j_call: TRBJ2-7; cdr3_aa: CASSSRSGLAGAYEQYF; cdr3_nt: TGTGCCAGCAGCTCGAGGTCAGGACTAGCGGGAGCCTACGAGCAGTACTTC
v_call: TRBV27; clone_size: .; d_call: .; j_call: TRBJ2-7; cdr3_aa: CASSLTVSKAYEQYF; cdr3_nt: TGTGCCAGCAGTTTGACAGTAAGTAAAGCCTACGAGCAGTACTTC
v_call: TRBV21-1; clone_size: many; d_call: .; j_call: TRBJ1-5; cdr3_aa: CARRGDRRKEPQHF; cdr3_nt: TGTGCCAGGCGAGGGGACAGACGTAAGGAGCCCCAGCATTTT
v_call: TRBV19; clone_size: .; d_call: .; j_call: TRBJ2-3; cdr3_aa: CASSISDTQYF; cdr3_nt: TGTGCCAGTAGTATTTCAGATACGCAGTATTTT
v_call: TRBV7-9; clone_size: .; d_call: .; j_call: TRBJ1-2; cdr3_aa: CASSLVLYGYTF; cdr3_nt: TGTGCCAGCAGCTTAGTTCTCTATGGCTACACCTTC
v_call: TRBV4-3; clone_size: many; d_call: .; j_call: TRBJ2-3; cdr3_aa: CASSQDWGTDTQYF; cdr3_nt: TGCGCCAGCAGCCAAGATTGGGGAACAGATACGCAGTATTTT
v_call: TRBV20-1; clone_size: few; d_call: .; j_call: TRBJ1-1; cdr3_aa: CSATDMNTEAFF; cdr3_nt: TGCAGTGCAACAGACATGAACACTGAAGCTTTCTTT
v_call: TRBV10-3; clone_size: few; d_call: .; j_call: TRBJ1-2; cdr3_aa: CAISEVRNNRPNYGYTF; cdr3_nt: TGTGCCATCAGTGAGGTCAGAAATAATCGTCCTAACTATGGCTACACCTTC
v_call: TRBV28; clone_size: many; d_call: .; j_call: TRBJ2-7; cdr3_aa: CASNQNLPLSYEQYF; cdr3_nt: TGTGCCAGCAACCAGAACCTCCCCCTCTCCTACGAGCAGTACTTC
v_call: TRBV27; clone_size: few; d_call: .; j_call: TRBJ2-2; cdr3_aa: CASSQLLGPPANTGELFF; cdr3_nt: TGTGCCAGCAGTCAACTCCTCGGGCCCCCCGCGAACACCGGGGAGCTGTTTTTT
v_call: TRBV3-1; clone_size: .; d_call: .; j_call: TRBJ2-2; cdr3_aa: CASSQETGELFF; cdr3_nt: TGTGCCAGCAGCCAGGAAACCGGGGAGCTGTTTTTT
v_call: TRBV4-3; clone_size: few; d_call: .; j_call: TRBJ1-1; cdr3_aa: CASSIYWTAGTEAFF; cdr3_nt: TGCGCCAGCAGTATCTATTGGACAGCCGGCACTGAAGCTTTCTTT
v_call: TRBV20-1; clone_size: .; d_call: .; j_call: TRBJ2-7; cdr3_aa: CSARGAHHRGGSYEQYF; cdr3_nt: TGCAGTGCTAGGGGTGCCCACCACCGGGGAGGTTCCTACGAGCAGTACTTC
v_call: TRBV19; clone_size: .; d_call: .; j_call: TRBJ2-7; cdr3_aa: CASFPSPQPLRYEQYF; cdr3_nt: TGTGCCAGTTTCCCCAGTCCCCAACCTCTGCGGTACGAGCAGTACTTC
v_call: TRBV4-1; clone_size: once; d_call: .; j_call: TRBJ2-1; cdr3_aa: CASTPLRQTYNEQFF; cdr3_nt: TGCGCCAGCACCCCTTTGAGACAGACCTACAATGAGCAGTTCTTC
v_call: TRBV4-1; clone_size: few; d_call: TRBD2; j_call: TRBJ2-2; cdr3_aa: CASSQERVGLAGAGELFF; cdr3_nt: TGCGCCAGCAGCCAAGAGCGAGTAGGACTAGCGGGAGCCGGGGAGCTGTTTTTT
v_call: TRBV20-1; clone_size: .; d_call: .; j_call: TRBJ2-1; cdr3_aa: CSASASYNEQFF; cdr3_nt: TGCAGTGCTAGTGCCTCCTACAATGAGCAGTTCTTC
v_call: TRBV7-3; clone_size: few; d_call: TRBD2; j_call: TRBJ2-1; cdr3_aa: CASSLGAGGPYEQFF; cdr3_nt: TGTGCCAGCAGCTTGGGAGCGGGAGGGCCATATGAGCAGTTCTTC